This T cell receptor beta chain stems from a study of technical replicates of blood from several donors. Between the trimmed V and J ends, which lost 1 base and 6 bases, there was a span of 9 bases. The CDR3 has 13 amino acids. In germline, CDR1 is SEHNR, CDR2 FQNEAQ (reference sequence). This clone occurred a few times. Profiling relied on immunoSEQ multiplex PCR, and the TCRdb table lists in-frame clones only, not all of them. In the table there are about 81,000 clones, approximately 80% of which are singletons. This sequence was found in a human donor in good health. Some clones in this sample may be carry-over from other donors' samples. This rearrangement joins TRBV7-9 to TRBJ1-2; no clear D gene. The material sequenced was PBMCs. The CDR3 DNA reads TGTGCCAGCAGCTTAGATCAACACCATGGCTACACCTTC. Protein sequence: CASSLDQHHGYTF.